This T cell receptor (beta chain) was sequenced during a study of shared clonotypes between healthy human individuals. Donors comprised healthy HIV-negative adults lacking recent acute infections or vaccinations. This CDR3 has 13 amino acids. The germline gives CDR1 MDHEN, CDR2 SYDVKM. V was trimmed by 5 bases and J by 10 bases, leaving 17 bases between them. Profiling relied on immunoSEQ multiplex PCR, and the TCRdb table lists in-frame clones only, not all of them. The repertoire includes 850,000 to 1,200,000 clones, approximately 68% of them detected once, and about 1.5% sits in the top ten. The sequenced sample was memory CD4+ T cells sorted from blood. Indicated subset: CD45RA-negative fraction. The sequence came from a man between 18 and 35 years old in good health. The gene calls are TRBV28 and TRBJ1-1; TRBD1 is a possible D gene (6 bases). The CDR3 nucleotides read TGTGCCAGCAGTCTTCCAGGGGAAAGGGTAGCTTTCTTT. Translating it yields CASSLPGERVAFF.